The 24 T cell receptor beta chains reported below all come from one sample, sequenced in a study of shared clonotypes between healthy human individuals. Clones were sequenced by immunoSEQ multiplex PCR, and TCRdb holds only the in-frame ones, with some missing. Of about 1.1 million clones listed, approximately 75% were seen once; the top ten hold roughly 0.9%. The sample taken for sequencing was memory CD4+ T cells from PBMCs. The subset: CD45RA-negative fraction. The source of these receptors is a man between 18 and 29 years old in good health. Some clones in this sample may be carry-over from other donors' samples.

The V and J genes are TRBV7-2 and TRBJ2-5, with 10 bases identical to TRBD2. The CDR3 is 13 amino acids. Germline assignment: CDR1 SGHTA and CDR2 FQGNSA. Trimming at V came to 6 bases and at J to 5 bases, leaving 3 bases not matched to a gene. CDR3 nucleotides: TGTGCCAGCAGACTAGCGGGACTGGAGACCCAGTACTTC. It encodes CASRLAGLETQYF.

The V call is TRBV6-5, the J call TRBJ1-2, with 8 bases aligning to TRBD1. The V gene's germline CDR1 is MNHEY and CDR2 SVGAGI. V shed 2 bases and J 6 bases; nucleotides not matched to a gene: 5. This CDR3 has 14 residues. CDR3 bases: TGTGCCAGCAGTTACGGGACAGGTAGTGATGGCTACACCTTC. This codes for CASSYGTGSDGYTF.

The chain joins TRBV7-3 to TRBJ2-5, with 9 bases aligning to TRBD1. Germline values: CDR1 SGHTA, CDR2 FQGTGA. CDR3 length: 16 amino acids. V lost 1 base to trimming and J lost 2 bases; unmatched junction nucleotides: 5. The CDR3 spells CASSLRGTGWQETQYF. The CDR3 bases are TGTGCCAGCAGCTTAAGGGGGACAGGGTGGCAAGAGACCCAGTACTTC.

In this sample, this clone turned up a few times. The V call is TRBV28, the J call TRBJ2-5, with D perhaps TRBD1 or TRBD2 (5 bases each). Trimming stripped 5 bases from V and 5 bases from J, with 18 bases between. Germline-derived CDR1 and CDR2 are MDHEN and SYDVKM. The CDR3 is made up of 15 amino acids. This CDR3 reads CASSDTGPRWETQYF. As DNA, the CDR3 is TGTGCCAGCAGTGATACGGGGCCAAGGTGGGAGACCCAGTACTTC.

The chain is built from TRBV2 and TRBJ1-1; D is unclear. The CDR3 covers 14 residues. Germline-derived CDR1 and CDR2 are SNHLY and FYNNEI. The V end lost 7 bases, the J end lost 0 bases, and 12 bases lay between the germline ends. CDR3 in amino acids: CASTVSPMNTEAFF. The CDR3 bases are TGTGCCAGCACGGTGAGTCCGATGAACACTGAAGCTTTCTTT. Full variable domain (rest looked up from reference TRBV2 and TRBJ1-1): EPEVTQTPSHQVTQMGQEVILRCVPISNHLYFYWYRQILGQKVEFLVSFYNNEISEKSEIFDDQFSVERPDGSNFTLKIRSTKLEDSAMYFCASTVSPMNTEAFFGQGTRLTVV.

V gene TRBV13 combines with J gene TRBJ2-7; D gene unclear. V was clipped by 0 bases and J by 2 bases, with 8 bases between them. Germline V lookup: CDR1 PRHDT, CDR2 FYEKMQ (reference sequence). This CDR3 contains 14 residues. This CDR3 reads CASSLGGRPYEQYF. CDR3 nucleotide sequence: TGTGCCAGCAGCTTAGGGGGTCGCCCCTACGAGCAGTACTTC.

The chain joins TRBV5-4 to TRBJ2-1; 16 bases are a match to TRBD2. V trimming: 3 bases; J trimming: 9 bases; junction bases outside the gene matches: 6. The germline CDR1 and CDR2 sequences are SGHNT and YYREEE (reference sequence). This CDR3 region has 16 residues. Written as DNA, the CDR3 is TGTGCCAGCAGCTCTGGGACTAGCGGGAGGGGATTTGAGCAGTTCTTC. This sequence encodes CASSSGTSGRGFEQFF.

This clone was seen only a few times. V is TRBV5-1 and J is TRBJ2-5; 8 nucleotides align to TRBD2. Germline values: CDR1 SGHRS, CDR2 YFSETQ. This CDR3 has 17 amino acids. V shed 4 bases, J shed 0 bases, and the junction held 11 bases outside the gene matches. CDR3 coding DNA: TGCGCCAGCAGCCCCCGAACTAGCGGAGCTTACCAAGAGACCCAGTACTTC. It translates to CASSPRTSGAYQETQYF.

The chain uses TRBV9 and TRBJ2-5; D possibly corresponds to TRBD1 (6 bases). The CDR3 length is 16 residues. The germline V and J ends were trimmed by 1 base and 3 bases, with 16 bases remaining between them. Germline V gene data show CDR1 as SGDLS and CDR2 as YYNGEE. CDR3 DNA: TGTGCCAGCAGCGTATCTTCAGGGGAGAAGAAAGAGACCCAGTACTTC. As protein: CASSVSSGEKKETQYF.

The rearrangement uses TRBV6-1 and TRBJ2-7; TRBD2 aligns across 12 bases. There are 15 residues in the CDR3. The germline V gene encodes CDR1 MNHNS and CDR2 SASEGT. After removal of 5 bases from V and 4 bases from J, the junction contained 6 bases not matched to a gene. CDR3 in DNA: TGTGCCAGCAGTTTAGGACTAGCGGGGCTATACGAGCAGTACTTC. Encoded protein: CASSLGLAGLYEQYF.

This clone turned up a few times. The CDR3 is CASSLVGAFQGELFF. CDR3 DNA sequence: TGTGCCAGCAGCTTGGTAGGAGCCTTCCAAGGGGAGCTGTTTTTT. The chain has TRBV5-4 and TRBJ2-2; unclear D gene. Germline CDR1 and CDR2: SGHNT and YYREEE (reference sequence). Deletions cut 0 bases from V and 8 bases from J, with 14 bases between. The CDR3 consists of 15 residues.

The V call is TRBV28, the J call TRBJ1-2; 7 bases are shared with TRBD1. V gave up 3 bases and J gave up 4 bases; unmatched junction bases: 8. Germline lookup yields CDR1 MDHEN and CDR2 SYDVKM. This CDR3 spans 15 amino acids. CDR3 bases: TGTGCCAGCAGTTTCTTCGACAGGGACATCTATGGCTACACCTTC. Protein product: CASSFFDRDIYGYTF.

The gene calls are TRBV5-4 and TRBJ2-3; D remains ambiguous. Looked up from germline, CDR1 is SGHNT and CDR2 is YYREEE (reference sequence). V gave up 1 base and J gave up 3 bases, with 9 bases separating them. This CDR3 is built from 14 residues. The CDR3, as DNA: TGTGCCAGCAGCTTGTGGTTTGCGACAGATACGCAGTATTTT. It specifies CASSLWFATDTQYF.

J is TRBJ2-3 and V is TRBV5-1; 8 nucleotides agree with TRBD2. The J segment lost 2 bases and the V segment lost 4 bases, leaving 6 bases of the junction unmatched. The CDR3 totals 15 residues. Per the germline V gene, CDR1 is SGHRS and CDR2 is YFSETQ. The CDR3 nucleotides are TGCGCCAGCAGCCCGAGCGGGAGCCTCACAGATACGCAGTATTTT. It translates to CASSPSGSLTDTQYF.

J is TRBJ2-7 and V is TRBV7-2, with 8 bases identical to TRBD1. Trimming at V came to 10 bases and at J to 0 bases, leaving 5 bases not matched to a gene. Germline V gene lookup returns CDR1 SGHTA and CDR2 FQGNSA. This CDR3 region has 13 residues. The chain's CDR3 is CAIRTGSSYEQYF. The CDR3 nucleotides read TGTGCCATCAGGACAGGGAGCTCCTACGAGCAGTACTTC.

To note about this clone: Possible read error: a much larger clone is one base away. The identical CDR3 is also encoded by other nucleotide sequences in the sample. The J gene is TRBJ1-1, the V gene TRBV29-1; tentatively, D is TRBD1 (5 bases). Germline loops: CDR1 SQVTM, CDR2 ANQGSEA. Trimming took off 3 bases at V and 4 bases at J, with 9 bases between the two ends. CDR3 length: 12 amino acids. The CDR3 protein is CSVDRALTEAFF. CDR3 in DNA: TGCAGCGTTGACAGGGCCCTCACTGAAGCTTTCTTT.

The chain carries TRBV28 and TRBJ2-5, with TRBD1 matching 9 bases. The V gene's germline CDR1 is MDHEN and CDR2 SYDVKM. V trimming: 3 bases; J trimming: 0 bases; junction bases outside the gene matches: 11. This CDR3 has 18 residues. CDR3: CASSLKPGQGTYQETQYF. DNA of the CDR3: TGTGCCAGCAGTTTGAAACCGGGACAGGGAACGTACCAAGAGACCCAGTACTTC.

The CDR3 spells CASSYRGYAEAFF. CDR3 nucleotide sequence: TGCGCCAGCAGCTACCGGGGGTATGCTGAAGCTTTCTTT. The gene calls are TRBV5-1 and TRBJ1-1, with TRBD1 as a possible D gene (5 bases). CDR1 and CDR2 from the germline V gene are SGHRS and YFSETQ. The CDR3 loop spans 13 amino acids. The V end was cut by 3 bases, the J end by 6 bases, with 12 bases between.

This clone was counted between two and nine times. The CDR3 DNA reads as TGTGCCAGCAGCTTAGATGGGGGGAGTGAAGCTGGCTACACCTTC. Its translation is CASSLDGGSEAGYTF. The chain uses TRBV11-2 and TRBJ1-2; tentative D call: TRBD1 (5 bases). This CDR3 contains 15 residues. Germline V lookup: CDR1 SGHAT, CDR2 FQNNGV. Trimming shortened V by 0 bases and J by 7 bases, and 15 bases separated the two germline ends. The full variable domain, in which reference TRBV11-2 and TRBJ1-2 provide the parts outside the CDR3, is EAGVAQSPRYKIIEKRQSVAFWCNPISGHATLYWYQQILGQGPKLLIQFQNNGVVDDSQLPKDRFSAERLKGVDSTLKIQPAKLEDSAVYLCASSLDGGSEAGYTFGSGTRLTVV.

The rearrangement links TRBV28 to TRBJ2-2, with 9 bases identical to TRBD2. The CDR3 loop spans 15 amino acids. Germline trimming cut 2 bases from V and 6 bases from J; bases unmatched to any gene: 4. The V gene's germline CDR1 is MDHEN and CDR2 SYDVKM. The CDR3 nucleotides read TGTGCCAGCAGTTTACCGGGCGGGAGGGCCGGGGAGCTGTTTTTT. This sequence encodes CASSLPGGRAGELFF.

The chain couples TRBV18 to TRBJ2-1, with no clear D. The germline V gene encodes CDR1 KGHSH and CDR2 LQKENI. The CDR3 is 16 amino acids. The germline V and J ends were trimmed by 3 bases and 7 bases, with 19 bases remaining between them. CDR3 nucleotide sequence: TGTGCCAGCTCACCTGCTGGGTCAGAAGACCTTAATGAGCAGTTCTTC. Translating it yields CASSPAGSEDLNEQFF.

The chain links TRBV18 to TRBJ2-7, with D maybe TRBD1 (6 bases). There are 15 residues in the CDR3. Trimming left V 5 bases short and J 2 bases short, with 16 bases between. Germline V gives CDR1 KGHSH, CDR2 LQKENI. The CDR3: CASSGGVNSAYEQYF. In nucleotides, the CDR3 is TGTGCCAGCTCAGGGGGCGTAAATTCAGCCTACGAGCAGTACTTC.

CDR3 sequence reads: CASSLEGRGTGELFF. Written as DNA, the CDR3 is TGTGCCAGCAGCTTGGAGGGGCGCGGGACCGGGGAGCTGTTTTTT. V is TRBV5-5 and J is TRBJ2-2; D is perhaps TRBD1 or TRBD2 (5 bases each). V gave up 0 bases and J gave up 5 bases, with 11 bases separating them. This CDR3 has 15 amino acids. The germline V gene encodes CDR1 SGHKS and CDR2 YYEKEE (reference sequence). Supplemented by reference TRBV5-5 and TRBJ2-2, the full variable domain reads DAGVTQSPTHLIKTRGQQVTLRCSPISGHKSVSWYQQVLGQGPQFIFQYYEKEERGRGNFPDRFSARQFPNYSSELNVNALLLGDSALYLCASSLEGRGTGELFFGEGSRLTVL.

This clone appeared a few times. The chain joins TRBV5-1 to TRBJ1-5; D gene uncertain. The V and J ends lost 2 bases and 5 bases respectively, with 8 bases between them. The CDR3 length is 13 residues. Looked up from germline, CDR1 is SGHRS and CDR2 is YFSETQ. CDR3 loop: CASSFAGDQPQHF. CDR3 nucleotide sequence: TGCGCCAGCAGCTTCGCCGGGGATCAGCCCCAGCATTTT.